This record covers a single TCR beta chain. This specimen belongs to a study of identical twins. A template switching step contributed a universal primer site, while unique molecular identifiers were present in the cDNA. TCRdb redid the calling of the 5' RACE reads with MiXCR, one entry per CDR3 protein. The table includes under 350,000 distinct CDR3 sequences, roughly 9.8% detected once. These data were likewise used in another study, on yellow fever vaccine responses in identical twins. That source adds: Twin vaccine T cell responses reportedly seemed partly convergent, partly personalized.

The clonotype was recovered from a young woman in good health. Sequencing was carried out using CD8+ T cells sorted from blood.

CDR3 region: CASSRRPGQENTGELFF. The CDR3 DNA sequence: TGTGCCAGCAGCCGTCGACCCGGACAGGAGAACACCGGGGAGCTGTTTTTT. This chain links TRBV7-9 with TRBJ2-2, with 7 nucleotides matching TRBD1. This CDR3 contains 17 residues. The germline V gene encodes CDR1 SEHNR and CDR2 FQNEAQ (reference sequence). V was clipped by 5 bases and J by 1 base; unmatched bases: 10.